What follows are 14 T cell receptor beta chains derived from one specimen sequenced in a study of patients and donors after allogeneic stem cell transplantation. TCRdb re-analysed the RT-PCR reads in MiXCR, keeping a single row per CDR3 protein. The table lists some 960,000 distinct CDR3 sequences, about 20% of them singletons. Sequenced input: blood, either unsorted or a sorted T cell fraction (not recorded which). These receptors were taken from a human donor who was either an allogeneic HSCT recipient or a stem cell or donor lymphocyte infusion donor (not recorded which). It is not recorded whose cells these are; they may come from a transplant donor.

The gene calls are TRBV7-8 and TRBJ2-2; 12 bases match TRBD2. J lost 7 bases, V lost 7 bases, and 16 bases had no gene match. Germline CDR1 SGHVS, CDR2 FQNEAQ. CDR3 length: 18 residues. The chain's CDR3 is CASTKRAGLAGKDGELFF. In DNA form, the CDR3 reads TGTGCCAGCACCAAAAGAGCAGGACTAGCGGGGAAGGACGGGGAGCTGTTTTTT.

This clonotype was observed a few times. The rearrangement links TRBV5-1 to TRBJ2-7, with 8 bases matching TRBD1. After removal of 5 bases from V and 0 bases from J, the junction contained 7 bases not matched to a gene. The length of the CDR3 is 15 residues. From germline, CDR1 is SGHRS and CDR2 YFSETQ. The CDR3 protein is CASRVDRGGSYEQYF. In nucleotides, the CDR3 is TGCGCCAGCAGGGTCGACAGGGGAGGCTCCTACGAGCAGTACTTC.

This clonotype was seen a few times. V usage is TRBV12-3 or TRBV12-4 and J usage is TRBJ2-5, with 11 positions matching TRBD2. V lost 5 bases, J lost 4 bases, and 3 bases stayed unmatched. This CDR3 is 14 amino acids long. The DNA for the CDR3 is TGTGCCAGCAGTCTTACTAGCGGGAGAGAGACCCAGTACTTC. This translates into CASSLTSGRETQYF.

The chain is built from TRBV6-2 or TRBV6-3 and TRBJ1-1; 7 nucleotides line up with TRBD1. CDR3 length: 16 residues. J was trimmed by 3 bases and V by 4 bases; bases with no gene match: 11. From germline, CDR1 is MNHEY and CDR2 SVGEGT. For the CDR3, the DNA is TGTGCCAGCAGTTTCCTTACAGGGGTCGCATACACTGAAGCTTTCTTT. Translation: CASSFLTGVAYTEAFF.

Ten or more counts support this clonotype. CDR3 amino acids: CASSLRGAKNIQYF. Here the CDR3 DNA reads TGTGCCAGCAGTCTGCGGGGGGCCAAAAACATTCAGTACTTC. This chain uses TRBV12-3 or TRBV12-4 with TRBJ2-4, with 7 bases lining up with TRBD2. This CDR3 is built from 14 residues. The ends lost 5 bases at V and 1 base at J; junction bases unmatched: 2.

This clonotype was picked up a small number of times. The CDR3 DNA reads TGTGCCAGCAGTTTAATCCGCCAGGACTATGGCTACACCTTC. It is translated as CASSLIRQDYGYTF. The chain combines TRBV12-3 or TRBV12-4 with TRBJ1-2; D is uncertain. The V end was cut by 2 bases, the J end by 3 bases, with 10 bases between. The CDR3 sequence is 14 residues long.

The rearrangement links TRBV6-1 to TRBJ2-1; 9 bases are shared with TRBD2. The V gene's germline CDR1 is MNHNS and CDR2 SASEGT. Unmatched junction bases numbered 13, after V lost 6 bases and J lost 7 bases. There are 16 residues in the CDR3. The CDR3 bases are TGTGCCAGCAGCCAACGTAGCGGGAGAAAGGGGAATGAGCAGTTCTTC. It yields the protein CASSQRSGRKGNEQFF.

This clonotype was detected only a few times. The rearrangement uses TRBV2 and TRBJ2-7; perhaps TRBD1 as D (5 bases). CDR1 and CDR2 (germline): SNHLY, FYNNEI. The V gene lost 8 bases and the J gene lost 0 bases, with 11 bases spanning the gap. This CDR3 contains 13 residues. In DNA, the CDR3 is TGTGCCAGCGGGGCTCTGAGCTCCTACGAGCAGTACTTC. It translates to CASGALSSYEQYF.

This clonotype has more than one count but fewer than ten. This chain connects TRBV15 to TRBJ1-5; no firm D call. The V and J ends lost 0 bases and 2 bases respectively, with 17 bases between them. CDR1 is LNHNV, CDR2 YYDKDF, per germline (reference sequence). CDR3 length: 18 residues. The CDR3 DNA sequence: TGTGCCACCAGCAGAGATATCGGTTTTTCGGTGGGCAATCAGCCCCAGCATTTT. As protein: CATSRDIGFSVGNQPQHF.

This clonotype was detected many times. The J gene is TRBJ2-5, the V gene TRBV5-1; D is uncertain. The V end lost 3 bases, the J end lost 2 bases, and 2 bases lay between the germline ends. Germline CDR1 SGHRS, CDR2 YFSETQ. The CDR3 contains 11 residues. CDR3 in amino acids: CASSWQETQYF. Here the CDR3 DNA reads TGCGCCAGCAGCTGGCAAGAGACCCAGTACTTC. The full variable domain, in which reference TRBV5-1 and TRBJ2-5 provide the parts outside the CDR3, is KAGVTQTPRYLIKTRGQQVTLSCSPISGHRSVSWYQQTPGQGLQFLFEYFSETQRNKGNFPGRFSGRQFSNSRSEMNVSTLELGDSALYLCASSWQETQYFGPGTRLLVL.

This clonotype showed up just a few times. The CDR3 DNA is TGTGCCACCAGCAGAGGGGGGACGGGAGAGACCCAGTACTTC. Translating it yields CATSRGGTGETQYF. The V call is TRBV15, the J call TRBJ2-5; D is tentatively TRBD1 or TRBD2 (5 bases each). Trimming shortened V by 1 base and J by 4 bases, and 10 bases separated the two germline ends. The CDR3 loop spans 14 amino acids. Germline CDR1 reads LNHNV; CDR2 reads YYDKDF (reference sequence).

This clonotype occurred a few times. The V call is TRBV24-1, the J call TRBJ1-4; D not resolved. Germline values: CDR1 KGHDR, CDR2 SFDVKD. The CDR3 totals 14 residues. Trimming cost V 2 bases and J 7 bases, with 10 bases left between them. CDR3 sequence reads: CATSDSTVVEKLFF. The DNA of the CDR3 is TGTGCCACCAGTGATTCGACCGTCGTTGAAAAACTGTTTTTT.

This clonotype showed up just a few times. This sequence joins TRBV6-5 and TRBJ2-1; D is unclear. The germline V gene encodes CDR1 MNHEY and CDR2 SVGAGI. V was trimmed by 2 bases and J by 0 bases, leaving 8 bases between them. The CDR3 spans 15 residues. The CDR3 sequence: CASSYPRGSYNEQFF. The CDR3 nucleotides are TGTGCCAGCAGTTACCCCCGCGGCTCCTACAATGAGCAGTTCTTC.

J is TRBJ2-5 and V is TRBV6-1; 12 nucleotides agree with TRBD2. CDR1 is MNHNS and CDR2 is SASEGT in the germline V gene. The CDR3 totals 13 residues. Germline trimming cut 11 bases from V and 3 bases from J; bases unmatched to any gene: 4. In DNA form, the CDR3 reads TGTGCCGGAGGACTAGCGGGGAAAGAGACCCAGTACTTC. Amino acid sequence: CAGGLAGKETQYF.